This passage covers 3 T cell receptor beta chains from one sample sequenced in a study of regulatory T cells in long-lasting Graves disease. The time point was: newly diagnosed GD, antithyroid drugs for less than 3 months. The TCR library used RNA extracted from PBMCs. Investigators prepared the TCR beta libraries by applying iRepertoire HTBI primers and Arm-PCR of CDR3 regions. TCRdb re-called the multiplex PCR reads through MiXCR, storing one row per CDR3 protein. The data contain around 400,000 distinct CDR3 sequences, roughly 16% of them seen just once; the ten biggest clones take up approximately 21%. The sequences come from peripheral blood mononuclear cells (PBMCs), collected at new diagnosis, from a patient treated with antithyroid drugs. All receptors come from a female donor with Graves disease.

The sample holds many counts of this clonotype. The chain employs TRBV11-2 and TRBJ1-5; 10 bases match TRBD1. Germline V gene data show CDR1 as SGHAT and CDR2 as FQNNGV. CDR3 length equals 17 residues. J lost 2 bases, V lost 4 bases, and 8 bases had no gene match. The CDR3 reads CASSSSTGGSGNQPQHF. CDR3 bases: TGTGCCAGCAGCTCCTCGACAGGGGGCTCGGGCAATCAGCCCCAGCATTTT.

In its sample, this clonotype was seen once. The chain couples TRBV12-3 or TRBV12-4 to TRBJ2-1; 8 positions agree with TRBD2. The CDR3 spans 21 residues. V lost 8 bases, J lost 1 base, and 25 bases stayed unmatched. CDR3 protein: CASSPFGASGPRAASYNEQFF. CDR3 nucleotide sequence: TGTGCCAGCTCACCATTCGGGGCTAGCGGGCCCCGGGCAGCATCCTACAATGAGCAGTTCTTC.

There are many counts of this clonotype. The chain employs TRBV4-1 and TRBJ2-5; 8 nucleotides match TRBD1. Trimming took 5 bases from V and 5 from J; bases not matched to a gene: 7. The CDR3 is 14 residues long. From germline, CDR1 is MGHRA and CDR2 YSYEKL. CDR3 DNA: TGCGCCAGCAGCTTGACAGGGGAGCGGGAGACCCAGTACTTC. It codes for CASSLTGERETQYF.